These 23 T cell receptor beta chains were all obtained from the same sample, sequenced in a study of T cell responses to AZD1222 COVID-19 vaccine. Assay: immunoSEQ multiplex PCR; the TCRdb copy retains only in-frame clones and omits some. The data contain some 100,000 clones, approximately 87% of them seen just once; the ten biggest clones take up around 4.4%. Here the sequenced sample was peripheral blood, taken 28 days after the second AZD1222 dose. These receptors were collected from an adult who received the AZD1222 COVID-19 vaccine.

The gene calls are TRBV6-5 and TRBJ2-5, with 10 bases lining up with TRBD2. CDR3 length: 16 amino acids. Germline V gene lookup returns CDR1 MNHEY and CDR2 SVGAGI. With V trimmed by 2 bases and J by 1 base, 4 bases remained unmatched. The CDR3 DNA reads TGTGCCAGCAGTTACCGGACTAGCGGAGCCCAAGAGACCCAGTACTTC. Amino acid sequence: CASSYRTSGAQETQYF.

The chain recombines TRBV27 with TRBJ1-1; D gene uncertain. With 5 bases removed from V and 2 bases from J, the gap between germline ends came to 3 bases. The CDR3 is 11 amino acids. Germline CDR1 is MNHEY and CDR2 is SMNVEV (reference sequence). CDR3 in DNA: TGTGCCAGCAGTCGAAACACTGAAGCTTTCTTT. It translates to CASSRNTEAFF.

V and J are TRBV5-6 and TRBJ2-3, with 9 bases matching TRBD2. CDR3 size: 15 residues. After removal of 3 bases from V and 2 bases from J, the junction contained 4 bases not matched to a gene. CDR1 and CDR2 from the germline V gene are SGHDT and YYEEEE. The CDR3 loop is CASSSSGAYTDTQYF. CDR3 nucleotide sequence: TGTGCCAGCAGCTCTAGCGGGGCTTACACAGATACGCAGTATTTT.

J is TRBJ1-2 and V is TRBV19; tentatively, D is TRBD1 (5 bases). The germline V gene encodes CDR1 LNHDA and CDR2 SQIVND (reference sequence). This CDR3 is 15 amino acids long. V lost 0 bases and J lost 2, with 10 bases in between. The CDR3 coding sequence is TGTGCCAGTAGTATAGATCGAGAGGGGAACTATGGCTACACCTTC. Its translation: CASSIDREGNYGYTF.

This sequence joins TRBV5-1 and TRBJ2-2; TRBD1 matches 7 bases. The germline V gene has CDR1 SGHRS and CDR2 YFSETQ. This CDR3 is built from 15 residues. V gave up 5 bases and J gave up 2 bases; unmatched junction bases: 6. This CDR3 reads CASSHRQGNTGELFF. For the CDR3, the DNA is TGCGCCAGCAGTCACCGACAGGGAAACACCGGGGAGCTGTTTTTT.

The gene calls are TRBV29-1 and TRBJ1-1, with D hard to call. Trimming removed 3 bases from V and 2 bases from J, with 10 bases in between. This CDR3 region has 13 residues. Germline-derived CDR1 and CDR2 are SQVTM and ANQGSEA. DNA of the CDR3: TGCAGCGTTGAGTCCCACCTTAACACTGAAGCTTTCTTT. Protein: CSVESHLNTEAFF.

V usage is TRBV18 and J usage is TRBJ2-1; D possibly corresponds to TRBD1 (8 bases). Germline CDR1 reads KGHSH; CDR2 reads LQKENI. The CDR3 has 14 residues. Trimming removed 2 bases at V and 9 bases at J, with 14 bases between. The DNA of the CDR3 is TGTGCCAGCTCACCATTACAGGGGGGGGGTGAGCAGTTCTTC. This encodes CASSPLQGGGEQFF.

V gene TRBV4-1 combines with J gene TRBJ1-6; D remains ambiguous. The CDR3 has 18 amino acids. V lost 1 base and J lost 0, with 13 bases in between. Germline CDR1 MGHRA, CDR2 YSYEKL. The CDR3 protein is CASSQGVRPSSYNSPLHF. In nucleotides, the CDR3 is TGCGCCAGCAGCCAAGGTGTGAGACCGAGCTCCTATAATTCACCCCTCCACTTT.

The chain has TRBV5-1 and TRBJ1-3, with 8 bases that match TRBD1. Germline loops: CDR1 SGHRS, CDR2 YFSETQ. With 7 bases clipped from V and 6 bases from J, the junction kept 9 bases outside the gene matches. The length of the CDR3 is 14 residues. The CDR3 coding sequence is TGCGCCAGCGCCCAGGGGGCAGCCGAAAACACCATATATTTT. It translates to CASAQGAAENTIYF. Full variable domain (remainder filled in from reference TRBV5-1 and TRBJ1-3): KAGVTQTPRYLIKTRGQQVTLSCSPISGHRSVSWYQQTPGQGLQFLFEYFSETQRNKGNFPGRFSGRQFSNSRSEMNVSTLELGDSALYLCASAQGAAENTIYFGEGSWLTVV.

CDR3 in DNA: TGCGCCAGCAGCTTGGGATCCGATACGCAGTATTTT. It translates to CASSLGSDTQYF. The chain is built from TRBV5-1 and TRBJ2-3; D remains unclear. The length of the CDR3 is 12 residues. Germline lookup yields CDR1 SGHRS and CDR2 YFSETQ. Trimming took off 0 bases at V and 6 bases at J, with 5 bases between the two ends.

This rearrangement joins TRBV30 to TRBJ2-6; D remains ambiguous. The CDR3 runs 13 residues. Trimming removed 6 bases from V and 4 bases from J, with 10 bases in between. From germline, CDR1 is GTSNPN and CDR2 SVGIG (reference sequence). The CDR3 DNA is TGTGCCTGCACCACGCAAGGGGCCAACGTCCTGACTTTC. It encodes CACTTQGANVLTF.

V usage is TRBV9 and J usage is TRBJ1-5; D ambiguous. Germline CDR1 SGDLS, CDR2 YYNGEE. CDR3 length equals 15 residues. V shed 4 bases and J shed 0 bases, with 11 bases lying between them. This CDR3 reads CASSPHQASNQPQHF. In DNA form, the CDR3 reads TGTGCCAGCAGCCCCCACCAGGCTAGCAATCAGCCCCAGCATTTT. The whole variable domain, filled in from reference TRBV9 and TRBJ1-5, reads DSGVTQTPKHLITATGQRVTLRCSPRSGDLSVYWYQQSLDQGLQFLIQYYNGEERAKGNILERFSAQQFPDLHSELNLSSLELGDSALYFCASSPHQASNQPQHFGDGTRLSIL.

The rearrangement uses TRBV2 and TRBJ1-6, with D possibly TRBD1 on 6 matching bases. Germline assignment: CDR1 SNHLY and CDR2 FYNNEI. Trimming pared 2 bases from V and 7 bases from J, leaving 12 bases between. The CDR3 is 15 amino acids. Written as DNA, the CDR3 is TGTGCCAGCAGTGAATTGGAGGGGGGGAATTCACCCCTCCACTTT. Translated: CASSELEGGNSPLHF. Complete variable domain (other parts from reference TRBV2 and TRBJ1-6): EPEVTQTPSHQVTQMGQEVILRCVPISNHLYFYWYRQILGQKVEFLVSFYNNEISEKSEIFDDQFSVERPDGSNFTLKIRSTKLEDSAMYFCASSELEGGNSPLHFGNGTRLTVT.

This chain joins TRBV11-2 and TRBJ2-7; TRBD1 matches at 9 bases. The V segment lost 2 bases and the J segment 6 bases; nucleotides outside the gene matches: 14. The CDR3 has 17 residues. The germline V gene has CDR1 SGHAT and CDR2 FQNNGV. The CDR3: CASSLFFGRRTGAEQYF. Written as DNA, the CDR3 is TGTGCCAGCAGCTTATTTTTTGGGCGAAGGACAGGGGCCGAGCAGTACTTC.

The V call is TRBV27, the J call TRBJ1-1, with D possibly TRBD1 on 6 matching bases. Germline V gives CDR1 MNHEY, CDR2 SMNVEV (reference sequence). This CDR3 contains 16 residues. Trimming shortened V by 1 base and J by 0 bases, and 12 bases separated the two germline ends. CDR3 bases: TGTGCCAGCAGTTTATTTCAGGGGCGCATGAACACTGAAGCTTTCTTT. Amino acids: CASSLFQGRMNTEAFF.

This clone was seen only a few times. The gene calls are TRBV6-2 or TRBV6-3 and TRBJ2-6, with D uncertain. Per the germline V gene, CDR1 is MNHEY and CDR2 is SVGEGT. The V and J ends lost 4 bases and 0 bases respectively, with 4 bases between them. The CDR3 is made up of 14 amino acids. The CDR3 DNA sequence: TGTGCCAGCAGTTCTGACTCTGGGGCCAACGTCCTGACTTTC. Its protein is CASSSDSGANVLTF.

The chain is built from TRBV30 and TRBJ1-6; the D is unclear. This CDR3 has 16 amino acids. Trimming stripped 0 bases from V and 0 bases from J, with 9 bases between. Germline loops: CDR1 GTSNPN, CDR2 SVGIG (reference sequence). This CDR3 reads CAWSVRRSSYNSPLHF. CDR3 DNA sequence: TGTGCCTGGAGTGTACGACGGAGCTCCTATAATTCACCCCTCCACTTT.

The chain has TRBV19 and TRBJ1-4; no definite D call. This CDR3 has 14 residues. CDR1 and CDR2 from the germline V gene are LNHDA and SQIVND (reference sequence). Trimming pared 1 base from V and 0 bases from J, leaving 3 bases between. The CDR3 loop reads CASSIGATNEKLFF. CDR3 in DNA: TGTGCCAGTAGTATAGGCGCAACTAATGAAAAACTGTTTTTT.

The V call is TRBV3-1 (or the pseudogene TRBV3-2), the J call TRBJ2-7; tentative D call: TRBD2 (7 bases). V was pared by 4 bases and J by 1 base, with 14 bases between. The CDR3 extends over 15 amino acids. Germline values: CDR1 LGHDT, CDR2 YNNKEL (reference sequence). The CDR3 loop is CASSLGGGPSYEQYF. The CDR3 DNA sequence: TGTGCCAGCAGCCTGGGGGGGGGCCCATCCTACGAGCAGTACTTC.

This clone was detected only once. The rearrangement links TRBV9 to TRBJ1-2; a weak D match, TRBD1 (5 bases). The CDR3 has 12 residues. Trimming took off 0 bases at V and 8 bases at J, with 8 bases between the two ends. Per germline, CDR1 SGDLS and CDR2 YYNGEE. Here the CDR3 DNA reads TGTGCCAGCAGCGTAGACGGGGACGGCTACACCTTC. As protein: CASSVDGDGYTF. The full variable domain, with the rest looked up from reference TRBV9 and TRBJ1-2, is DSGVTQTPKHLITATGQRVTLRCSPRSGDLSVYWYQQSLDQGLQFLIQYYNGEERAKGNILERFSAQQFPDLHSELNLSSLELGDSALYFCASSVDGDGYTFGSGTRLTVV.

This clone was recorded once. The gene calls are TRBV4-2 and TRBJ2-1; D might be TRBD2 (6 bases). Looked up from germline, CDR1 is LGHNA and CDR2 is YNFKEQ. This CDR3 has 19 residues. Trimming left V 0 bases short and J 9 bases short, with 27 bases between. The CDR3 region is CASSQDPLGGLAKSGEQFF. DNA for the CDR3: TGTGCCAGCAGCCAAGATCCTTTGGGTGGTCTAGCGAAAAGCGGTGAGCAGTTCTTC.

The V call is TRBV7-9, the J call TRBJ2-5; D is undetermined. Germline V gene lookup returns CDR1 SEHNR and CDR2 FQNEAQ (reference sequence). The CDR3 has 12 residues. With 4 bases removed from V and 4 bases from J, the gap between germline ends came to 7 bases. The CDR3 coding sequence is TGTGCCAGCAGCTCAAGATTAGAGACCCAGTACTTC. It translates to CASSSRLETQYF.

The J gene is TRBJ1-2, the V gene TRBV6-5, with 7 bases matching TRBD1. Trimming cost V 6 bases and J 2 bases; bases outside gene matches: 3. The CDR3 has 13 amino acids. CDR1 is MNHEY, CDR2 SVGAGI, per germline. CDR3 region: CASRRDSNYGYTF. For the CDR3, the DNA is TGTGCCAGCAGGAGGGACAGCAACTATGGCTACACCTTC.